The 10 T cell receptor beta chains given below trace back to one sample, sequenced in a study of identical twins. TCRdb recomputed calls from the 5' RACE reads with MiXCR, one row per CDR3 protein. The sample lists 500,000 to 700,000 distinct CDR3 sequences; less than 9% were seen once. These sequences were also reported in another study, on yellow fever vaccine responses in identical twins.

The sample was PBMCs. The receptors originated from a woman aged 18-30 years in good health.

V gene TRBV29-1 combines with J gene TRBJ2-3; perhaps TRBD2 as D (6 bases). The CDR3 length is 11 residues. Germline assignment: CDR1 SQVTM and CDR2 ANQGSEA. V lost 4 bases and J lost 4, with 6 bases in between. The CDR3 nucleotides read TGCAGCGTTGGGAGGGCAGATACGCAGTATTTT. Its translation is CSVGRADTQYF.

Many counts were recorded for this clonotype. This rearrangement joins TRBV10-3 to TRBJ2-1; 14 bases align to TRBD2. The CDR3 sequence is 16 residues long. With 10 bases clipped from V and 6 bases from J, the junction kept 11 bases outside the gene matches. Germline assignment: CDR1 ENHRY and CDR2 SYGVKD. Here the CDR3 reads CANSGTSGSPGNEQFF. Written as DNA, the CDR3 is TGTGCCAACTCGGGGACTAGCGGGAGTCCGGGCAATGAGCAGTTCTTC.

The table lists this clonotype with a few counts. The V and J genes are TRBV7-9 and TRBJ1-1; 9 bases agree with TRBD1. The length of the CDR3 is 13 residues. V was clipped by 4 bases and J by 10 bases; unmatched bases: 7. CDR1 is SEHNR, CDR2 FQNEAQ, per germline (reference sequence). CDR3 sequence: CASSSGTGIGAFF. For the CDR3, the DNA is TGTGCCAGCAGCTCCGGGACAGGGATTGGAGCTTTCTTT.

There are many counts of this clonotype. The chain has TRBV7-8 and TRBJ2-3, with D unclear. The CDR3 covers 17 residues. The germline CDR1 and CDR2 sequences are SGHVS and FQNEAQ. Trimming took 5 bases from V and 1 from J, leaving 19 bases between them. CDR3 sequence: CASSRLVLIGGTDTQYF. The DNA for the CDR3 is TGTGCCAGCAGCCGGTTAGTGCTCATAGGAGGCACAGATACGCAGTATTTT.

This clonotype was counted only a few times. V usage is TRBV27 and J usage is TRBJ2-5; a weak D match, TRBD2 (6 bases). The V gene lost 6 bases and the J gene lost 4 bases, with 18 bases spanning the gap. CDR3 length: 15 amino acids. Germline CDR1 is MNHEY and CDR2 is SMNVEV (reference sequence). The CDR3 region is CASSLGGVGGETQYF. Written as DNA, the CDR3 is TGTGCCAGCAGCCTGGGCGGGGTCGGGGGAGAGACCCAGTACTTC.

The V call is TRBV20-1, the J call TRBJ1-6; TRBD1 is a possible D gene (5 bases). The CDR3 is 12 amino acids. V lost 5 bases and J lost 7, with 9 bases in between. Per the germline V gene, CDR1 is DFQATT and CDR2 is SNEGSKA (reference sequence). The CDR3 DNA reads TGCAGTGCTGGGGCTGTAAATTCACCCCTCCACTTT. This encodes CSAGAVNSPLHF.

This clonotype was counted a few times. The rearrangement uses TRBV29-1 and TRBJ1-2; D not resolved. Germline V gives CDR1 SQVTM, CDR2 ANQGSEA. CDR3 length: 12 amino acids. V was trimmed by 7 bases and J by 3 bases, leaving 12 bases between them. The chain's CDR3 is CSGREPHYGYTF. DNA for the CDR3: TGCAGCGGGAGGGAGCCGCACTATGGCTACACCTTC.

This clonotype was picked up a small number of times. The rearrangement links TRBV7-2 to TRBJ2-7, with TRBD2 matching over 11 bases. This CDR3 spans 17 amino acids. V gave up 5 bases and J gave up 2 bases; unmatched junction bases: 11. Germline CDR1 reads SGHTA; CDR2 reads FQGNSA. CDR3 region: CASSLIAGTSGAYEQYF. DNA of the CDR3: TGTGCCAGCAGCCTCATCGCAGGGACTAGCGGAGCCTACGAGCAGTACTTC.

This clonotype was found a few times. V gene TRBV20-1 combines with J gene TRBJ2-1, with D possibly matching TRBD2 (7 bases). CDR3 length equals 14 residues. Per germline, CDR1 DFQATT and CDR2 SNEGSKA (reference sequence). V was cut by 5 bases and J by 3 bases, with 14 bases left in between. Written as DNA, the CDR3 is TGCAGTGCTCCCTGGGAGGGGGTCTACAATGAGCAGTTCTTC. Translation gives CSAPWEGVYNEQFF.

Many counts were recorded for this clonotype. The chain is built from TRBV11-2 and TRBJ2-3; D remains unclear. V shed 5 bases and J shed 6 bases, with 9 bases lying between them. Per the germline V gene, CDR1 is SGHAT and CDR2 is FQNNGV. The CDR3 consists of 12 residues. CDR3 protein: CASSRTRDTQYF. The CDR3 nucleotides read TGTGCCAGCAGCAGAACGAGGGATACGCAGTATTTT.